This T cell receptor beta chain was observed in a study of neurological immune-mediated disorders. Broader study findings: In HTLV-1-associated myelopathy, TCR clonal expansion was greatest, and in multiple sclerosis it was least, below healthy controls. Sharing of CDR3 amino acid sequences among expanded clones across subjects was absent, suggesting private repertoires in all groups.

Per germline, CDR1 SGHRS and CDR2 YFSETQ. The CDR3 loop spans 15 amino acids. V lost 1 base to trimming and J lost 9 bases, with 14 bases between them. The sorted libraries were prepared using more than 850,000 CD4+ or CD8+ T cells that had themselves been sorted. The cDNA came from 5'RACE, which used 10-nucleotide random UMIs. One entry per CDR3 protein results from TCRdb running MiXCR on the 5' RACE reads. The sample has some 48,000 distinct CDR3 sequences, approximately 5.8% seen once; the top ten hold approximately 1.5%. This clonotype was seen many times. Its antigen is not known. This chain connects TRBV5-1 to TRBJ1-6; D is undetermined. The TCR comes from a woman younger than 30 with multiple sclerosis. Source material: CD4+ T cells from blood. CDR3 in DNA: TGCGCCAGCAGCTTGTGGAGTTCAGATAGTTCACCCCTCCACTTT. Protein sequence: CASSLWSSDSSPLHF.